This TCR beta chain derives from a study of T cell changes during pregnancy in multiple sclerosis. Profiling relied on immunoSEQ multiplex PCR, and the TCRdb table lists in-frame clones only, not all of them. This sample has 45,000 or so clones; approximately 92% occur once, and the top ten carry around 8.6%. Germline CDR1 is MNHEY and CDR2 is SVGAGI. V lost 4 bases, J lost 1 base, and 2 bases stayed unmatched. The length of the CDR3 is 15 residues. The TCR comes from a female donor with multiple sclerosis, enrolled in a pregnancy study. The chain employs TRBV6-5 and TRBJ2-2; 8 bases fit TRBD2. The input for sequencing was CD8+ T cells from peripheral blood mononuclear cells, taken after pregnancy. The CDR3: CASSFGGGNTGELFF. The DNA for the CDR3 is TGTGCCAGCAGTTTCGGGGGGGGGAACACCGGGGAGCTGTTTTTT.